This T cell receptor beta chain was retrieved from a study of shared clonotypes between healthy human individuals. Study as a whole: Donors had three CD4 naive, three CD4 memory, two CD8 naive and one CD8 memory plate apiece. Study-level findings and limits: Naive subsets tended to show greater estimated richness than memory subsets.

The V end was cut by 7 bases, the J end by 8 bases, with 20 bases between. This CDR3 spans 14 amino acids. Germline values: CDR1 SGHAT, CDR2 FQDESV (reference sequence). Concerning this clone itself: Its cognate antigen is unknown.

Assay execution took place at the deep level. A roughly 200 ng quantity of DNA, 29,000 or so T cell genomes, went into the sorted-subset replicate PCRs. This table comes from immunoSEQ multiplex PCR, and its TCRdb copy is limited to in-frame clones, with some not included. The sample yields just under 95,000 clones, approximately 70% seen once. Sequenced input: memory CD8+ T cells sorted from blood. As to subset: CD45RO+ cells pooled with CCR7-negative TemRA cells. V and J are TRBV11-1 and TRBJ1-1, with D unclear. The clonotype originates from a man between 25 and 39 years old in good health. CDR3 protein: CASTSVGGLGEAFF. For the CDR3, the DNA is TGTGCCAGCACCTCCGTTGGCGGTCTAGGGGAAGCTTTCTTT.